A single sample gave rise to the 17 T cell receptor beta chains below, sequenced in a study of Ad26.COV2.S vaccination and SARS-CoV-2 variants. As to treatment: around 19 received Ad26.COV2.S at low or high dose, single or two shots; about 5 received placebo; per-sample allocation not given. The samples date from day 63 after the first vaccine or placebo injection. Method: immunoSEQ multiplex PCR; TCRdb's copy keeps in-frame clones and lacks some. This table holds about 320,000 clones, 86% found once. This specimen consisted of peripheral blood, obtained in a trial of Ad26.COV2.S vaccine versus placebo. The receptors shown here come from a person between 18 and 60 years old who received the Ad26.COV2.S COVID-19 vaccine or a placebo.

The chain carries TRBV7-6 and TRBJ2-7, with D possibly TRBD2 on 6 matching bases. The germline V gene has CDR1 SGHVS and CDR2 FNYEAQ. V dropped 2 bases and J dropped 2 bases, with 16 bases sitting between them. This CDR3 has 16 amino acids. Written as DNA, the CDR3 is TGTGCCAGCAGCTTAAGGCTCGGACCGGGAGCCTACGAGCAGTACTTC. Translated: CASSLRLGPGAYEQYF.

The chain couples TRBV30 to TRBJ1-2; no reliable D call. The CDR3 has 13 amino acids. V lost 5 bases to trimming and J lost 3 bases, with 13 bases between them. CDR1 is GTSNPN, CDR2 SVGIG, per germline (reference sequence). The CDR3 nucleotides are TGTGCCTGGGCCCGAGGGCTTGACTATGGCTACACCTTC. Translating gives CAWARGLDYGYTF. Full variable domain (remainder filled in from reference TRBV30 and TRBJ1-2): SQTIHQWPATLVQPVGSPLSLECTVEGTSNPNLYWYRQAAGRGLQLLFYSVGIGQISSEVPQNLSASRPQDRQFILSSKKLLLSDSGFYLCAWARGLDYGYTFGSGTRLTVV.

V and J are TRBV7-6 and TRBJ2-1; D may be TRBD1 or TRBD2 (5 bases each). From germline, CDR1 is SGHVS and CDR2 FNYEAQ. V gave up 1 base and J gave up 10 bases, with 17 bases separating them. This CDR3 is built from 15 residues. CDR3 sequence: CASSLDRDGTREQFF. CDR3 nucleotide sequence: TGTGCCAGCAGCTTAGATCGGGACGGGACGAGAGAGCAGTTCTTC.

The chain uses TRBV6-5 and TRBJ2-3, with TRBD1 matching 9 bases. CDR1 and CDR2 (germline): MNHEY, SVGAGI. The V and J ends lost 7 bases and 1 base, in that order; junction bases with no gene match: 6. This CDR3 region has 15 residues. This CDR3 reads CASNTGGAGTDTQYF. The CDR3 coding sequence is TGTGCCAGCAATACAGGGGGCGCGGGCACAGATACGCAGTATTTT.

This clone has only a few counts. The chain is built from TRBV18 and TRBJ1-2; TRBD1 aligns across 7 bases. The J segment lost 5 bases and the V segment lost 3 bases, leaving 12 bases of the junction unmatched. This CDR3 spans 16 amino acids. Germline CDR1 is KGHSH and CDR2 is LQKENI. The CDR3 is CASSPGPGQKAYGYTF. The CDR3, as DNA: TGTGCCAGCTCACCGGGCCCGGGACAGAAGGCTTATGGCTACACCTTC.

The rearrangement uses TRBV7-3 and TRBJ2-3; TRBD2 might be the D (6 bases). The CDR3 contains 15 residues. Per germline, CDR1 SGHTA and CDR2 FQGTGA. The V end was cut by 5 bases, the J end by 0 bases, with 12 bases between. In DNA, the CDR3 is TGTGCCAGCAGCAACTCGGGACTCAGCACAGATACGCAGTATTTT. Protein sequence: CASSNSGLSTDTQYF.

The chain is built from TRBV7-9 and TRBJ1-1, with D unresolved. Trimming removed 1 base at V and 1 base at J, with 7 bases between. Germline V CDR1 and CDR2: SEHNR, FQNEAQ (reference sequence). CDR3 size: 14 residues. CDR3 nucleotide sequence: TGTGCCAGCAGCTTAGTTCCAGAGAACACTGAAGCTTTCTTT. Its protein product is CASSLVPENTEAFF.

This clone was recorded a few times. The V call is TRBV5-4, the J call TRBJ1-2, with a weak D call TRBD1 (5 bases). Germline-derived CDR1 and CDR2 are SGHNT and YYREEE (reference sequence). V lost 2 bases to trimming and J lost 4 bases, with 12 bases between them. This CDR3 is built from 14 residues. CDR3 region: CASSFPGTLYGYTF. CDR3 nucleotide sequence: TGTGCCAGCAGCTTCCCAGGGACGCTCTATGGCTACACCTTC.

The V call is TRBV30, the J call TRBJ1-5; TRBD1 matches 7 bases. The CDR3 runs 15 residues. Per the germline V gene, CDR1 is GTSNPN and CDR2 is SVGIG (reference sequence). After removal of 1 base from V and 6 bases from J, the junction contained 9 bases not matched to a gene. The CDR3 sequence is CAWSEMGGGGQPQHF. CDR3 DNA: TGTGCCTGGAGTGAAATGGGAGGGGGCGGTCAGCCCCAGCATTTT.

The chain has TRBV3-1 (or the pseudogene TRBV3-2) and TRBJ1-4; D not resolved. The germline CDR1 and CDR2 sequences are LGHDT and YNNKEL (reference sequence). Deletions cut 8 bases from V and 5 bases from J, with 18 bases between. The CDR3 covers 15 residues. The CDR3 loop is CASRAAGRRNEKLFF. In DNA, the CDR3 is TGTGCCAGCCGAGCGGCGGGTCGGAGGAATGAAAAACTGTTTTTT.

This chain connects TRBV11-2 to TRBJ1-1, with a weak D call TRBD1 (5 bases). The V gene's germline CDR1 is SGHAT and CDR2 FQNNGV. The CDR3 totals 17 residues. V lost 0 bases, J lost 1 base, and 15 bases lay in between. The CDR3 here is CASSLDLWRGANTEAFF. DNA for the CDR3: TGTGCCAGCAGCTTAGATCTTTGGAGGGGCGCGAACACTGAAGCTTTCTTT.

This clone was found a few times. The same CDR3 also results from other DNA sequences found in this sample. The chain has TRBV5-4 and TRBJ1-5; the D is unclear. Germline V lookup: CDR1 SGHNT, CDR2 YYREEE (reference sequence). The CDR3 extends over 14 amino acids. The V end was cut by 0 bases, the J end by 4 bases, with 8 bases between. The CDR3 DNA reads TGTGCCAGCAGCTTGGGGGGATCTAATCAGCCCCAGCATTTT. It is translated as CASSLGGSNQPQHF.

The chain is built from TRBV27 and TRBJ1-2, with TRBD1 matching 9 bases. The germline V gene encodes CDR1 MNHEY and CDR2 SMNVEV (reference sequence). V lost 0 bases, J lost 8 bases, and 4 bases stayed unmatched. This CDR3 contains 14 residues. CDR3 amino acids: CASSLSRTGVGYTF. In DNA form, the CDR3 reads TGTGCCAGCAGTTTATCTAGGACAGGGGTCGGCTACACCTTC.

The chain employs TRBV4-3 and TRBJ2-7; TRBD2 aligns across 7 bases. The CDR3 length is 14 residues. Unmatched junction bases numbered 6, after V lost 1 base and J lost 6 bases. CDR1 LGHNA and CDR2 YSLEER come from the germline V gene. The DNA for the CDR3 is TGCGCCAGCAGCCAAGGACTAGCTCCGTCCGAGCAGTACTTC. It codes for CASSQGLAPSEQYF.

The gene calls are TRBV30 and TRBJ2-1; D perhaps matches TRBD2 (5 bases). Trimming pared 4 bases from V and 3 bases from J, leaving 13 bases between. Germline V gene data show CDR1 as GTSNPN and CDR2 as SVGIG (reference sequence). The CDR3 runs to 14 residues. The CDR3 here is CAWTLDGNYNEQFF. CDR3 sequence (DNA): TGTGCCTGGACCCTGGACGGGAACTACAATGAGCAGTTCTTC.

The chain employs TRBV6-5 and TRBJ2-1, with D hard to call. Trimming took off 0 bases at V and 3 bases at J, with 6 bases between the two ends. Germline V gene lookup returns CDR1 MNHEY and CDR2 SVGAGI. The CDR3 runs 14 residues. CDR3 region: CASSYSGNYNEQFF. The CDR3 DNA follows: TGTGCCAGCAGTTACTCAGGGAACTACAATGAGCAGTTCTTC.

This clone was recorded a few times. The chain links TRBV30 to TRBJ1-2; possible D gene TRBD1, 5 bases. CDR3 length equals 13 residues. Looked up from germline, CDR1 is GTSNPN and CDR2 is SVGIG (reference sequence). V lost 6 bases to trimming and J lost 4 bases, with 15 bases between them. The CDR3 nucleotides read TGTGCCTGCAGGGCAGGGATGGCCTATGGCTACACCTTC. This translates into CACRAGMAYGYTF.